The T cell receptor beta chain under discussion was sequenced for a study of T cell responses to AZD1222 COVID-19 vaccine. The study's findings and limits: Donors in the cohort were predominantly white British and more often female, and clonal diversity was possibly underestimated. The peak T cell response came first, and repertoires were sampled only after it. Baseline serostatus was positive in only a handful of AZD1222 recipients. There were vaccine-associated CD4 TCRs across spike, dominant at 160-218 and 743-854.

TCRdb's copy holds only in-frame clones and misses some; the assay was immunoSEQ multiplex PCR. The table lists around 83,000 clones, over 75% of them singletons. As concerns this clone: Its antigen is still unknown.

Looked up from germline, CDR1 is SGHTA and CDR2 is FQGNSA. V was pared by 1 base and J by 2 bases, with 7 bases between. The CDR3 totals 14 residues. Sequenced material: peripheral blood, taken on day 0 of AZD1222 vaccination. The sequence was obtained from an adult in good health. V usage is TRBV7-2 and J usage is TRBJ2-3; maybe TRBD2 (5 bases). CDR3 sequence: CASSLDGNTDTQYF. For the CDR3, the DNA is TGTGCCAGCAGCTTAGACGGGAACACAGATACGCAGTATTTT.